This entry features one T cell receptor (beta chain) sequence. Its antigen is still unknown. Germline values: CDR1 LNHDA, CDR2 SQIVND (reference sequence). J lost 4 bases, V lost 1 base, and 6 bases had no gene match. The CDR3 extends over 16 amino acids. Investigators isolated RNA and reverse transcribed it into cDNA to act as the sequencing template. This table comes from immunoSEQ multiplex PCR, and its TCRdb copy is limited to in-frame clones, with some not included. The sample consists of some 150,000 clones, around 83% of them appearing once. The source of the sample is a study of CD8+ T cells in alopecia areata. Study summary: Affected scalp percentage determined the severity score of treated patients. Study-level results: Persistence of many expanded lesional clones was seen in scalp and blood during tofacitinib. An increase in clonality over normal scalp was evident in lesional scalp, especially alopecia totalis/universalis.

Treatment meaning: oral pan-JAK inhibitor, 5-10 mg twice daily. As part of sample collection, lesional scalp punch biopsies and peripheral blood were taken from alopecia areata patients. The TCR was taken from a human donor with alopecia areata. J is TRBJ1-5 and V is TRBV19; TRBD1 matches at 8 bases. The sequencing used CD8+ T cells sorted from blood, collected at week 4, from a patient treated with tofacitinib. The CDR3 DNA reads TGTGCCAGTAGTATAGTGCAGGGGGCTCGAAATCAGCCCCAGCATTTT. It encodes CASSIVQGARNQPQHF.